This passage covers 15 T cell receptor beta chains from one sample sequenced in a study of CD8 T cells in Susac syndrome. RNA amounts of roughly 0.5 to 1 ug underwent reverse transcription with random hexamers. One entry per CDR3 protein results from TCRdb running MiXCR on the immunoSEQ multiplex PCR reads. The sample has a few hundred thousand distinct CDR3 sequences, around 90% seen once. Sample: CD8+ T cells from PBMCs. Receptors originate from a human donor with multiple sclerosis.

This rearrangement joins TRBV12-3 or TRBV12-4 to TRBJ1-5, with D unresolved. The CDR3 loop spans 16 amino acids. The V end lost 6 bases, the J end lost 6 bases, and 21 bases lay between the germline ends. This CDR3 reads CASSPFGGQVGQPQHF. In DNA, the CDR3 is TGTGCCAGCAGCCCATTCGGAGGGCAAGTGGGTCAGCCCCAGCATTTT.

The V call is TRBV7-6, the J call TRBJ2-3; 13 bases map to TRBD2. The CDR3 has 18 amino acids. V shed 3 bases and J 7 bases; nucleotides not matched to a gene: 13. Germline V gene data show CDR1 as SGHVS and CDR2 as FNYEAQ. CDR3 coding DNA: TGTGCCAGCAGCTTCGGCCAGGGTACTAGCGGGGGGGCAAATACGCAGTATTTT. Translating gives CASSFGQGTSGGANTQYF.

This clonotype appeared a few times. The chain is built from TRBV7-9 and TRBJ1-1; D is unresolved. Germline CDR1 is SEHNR and CDR2 is FQNEAQ (reference sequence). V lost 1 base, J lost 6 bases, and 3 bases lay in between. CDR3 size: 11 residues. The DNA for the CDR3 is TGTGCCAGCAGCTTAGAGGCTGAAGCTTTCTTT. This translates into CASSLEAEAFF. Looking up the rest from reference TRBV7-9 and TRBJ1-1 gives the full variable domain: DTGVSQNPRHKITKRGQNVTFRCDPISEHNRLYWYRQTLGQGPEFLTYFQNEAQLEKSRLLSDRFSAERPKGSFSTLEIQRTEQGDSAMYLCASSLEAEAFFGQGTRLTVV.

The chain combines TRBV7-8 with TRBJ2-7; D is uncertain. Germline-derived CDR1 and CDR2 are SGHVS and FQNEAQ. V was clipped by 1 base and J by 6 bases, with 16 bases between them. The CDR3 spans 15 residues. CDR3 DNA: TGTGCCAGCAGCTTAGGATCCGGGCCCCCAGGCGAGCAGTACTTC. Translated: CASSLGSGPPGEQYF.

This chain uses TRBV12-3 or TRBV12-4 with TRBJ2-3; D might be TRBD1 (6 bases). V was trimmed by 6 bases and J by 11 bases, leaving 24 bases between them. CDR3 length: 15 residues. The CDR3 loop reads CASSSLRDTRGGQYF. CDR3 DNA: TGTGCCAGCAGCTCTCTTCGGGACACCCGAGGTGGGCAGTATTTT.

This sequence joins TRBV20-1 and TRBJ2-7; 12 bases are shared with TRBD2. Trimming cost V 1 base and J 3 bases; bases outside gene matches: 4. CDR3 length: 15 amino acids. Per germline, CDR1 DFQATT and CDR2 SNEGSKA (reference sequence). The CDR3 loop reads CSARGTSGTFYEQYF. CDR3 in DNA: TGCAGTGCTAGAGGGACTAGCGGGACGTTCTACGAGCAGTACTTC.

The chain links TRBV19 to TRBJ2-7, with a weak D call TRBD1 (6 bases). This CDR3 contains 13 residues. V lost 4 bases, J lost 2 bases, and 9 bases lay in between. CDR1 and CDR2 (germline): LNHDA, SQIVND (reference sequence). The CDR3 DNA sequence: TGTGCCAGTAGTACAAGACAGGCCTACGAGCAGTACTTC. This codes for CASSTRQAYEQYF. The full variable domain, rest sourced from reference TRBV19 and TRBJ2-7, is DGGITQSPKYLFRKEGQNVTLSCEQNLNHDAMYWYRQDPGQGLRLIYYSQIVNDFQKGDIAEGYSVSREKKESFPLTVTSAQKNPTAFYLCASSTRQAYEQYFGPGTRLTVT.

This clonotype was detected only once. The chain recombines TRBV5-4 with TRBJ1-2; D might be TRBD1 (6 bases). CDR1 is SGHNT and CDR2 is YYREEE in the germline V gene (reference sequence). The CDR3 totals 14 residues. V lost 4 bases to trimming and J lost 8 bases, with 18 bases between them. The CDR3 reads CASSPKDSPSGYTF. As DNA, the CDR3 is TGTGCCAGCAGCCCGAAGGACAGCCCGTCGGGCTACACCTTC.

The gene calls are TRBV7-9 and TRBJ1-3; 7 nucleotides line up with TRBD1. V trimming: 5 bases; J trimming: 5 bases; junction bases outside the gene matches: 6. CDR1 is SEHNR, CDR2 FQNEAQ, per germline (reference sequence). The length of the CDR3 is 14 residues. The CDR3 nucleotides read TGTGCCAGCAGCCCGCGGGACAGCCGAAACACCATATATTTT. It translates to CASSPRDSRNTIYF.

The rearrangement joins TRBV19 to TRBJ2-1, with D perhaps being TRBD1 or TRBD2 (5 bases each). The CDR3 extends over 14 amino acids. CDR1 is LNHDA, CDR2 SQIVND, per germline (reference sequence). V was cut by 1 base and J by 5 bases, with 9 bases left in between. CDR3 DNA: TGTGCCAGTAGTATAGTCGAGGGGAACAATGAGCAGTTCTTC. Translation: CASSIVEGNNEQFF.

The chain recombines TRBV30 with TRBJ1-4; tentatively, D is TRBD1 (5 bases). The germline CDR1 and CDR2 sequences are GTSNPN and SVGIG (reference sequence). The CDR3 is 15 amino acids. Trimming cost V 4 bases and J 3 bases, with 15 bases left between them. The CDR3: CAWTPSGTPNEKLFF. Written as DNA, the CDR3 is TGTGCCTGGACCCCCTCCGGGACCCCTAATGAAAAACTGTTTTTT.

CDR3 DNA sequence: TGTGCCAGCTCAGAGACAGGGGGCGTTGACTATGGCTACACCTTC. Translation: CASSETGGVDYGYTF. The J gene is TRBJ1-2, the V gene TRBV18; 10 bases fit TRBD1. The CDR3 is 15 amino acids. Germline lookup yields CDR1 KGHSH and CDR2 LQKENI. Trimming removed 5 bases from V and 3 bases from J; junction bases left unmatched: 6.

Only one count was recorded for this clonotype. The chain combines TRBV4-2 with TRBJ2-2; TRBD2 might be the D (5 bases). The germline V and J ends were trimmed by 1 base and 8 bases, with 8 bases remaining between them. CDR1 LGHNA and CDR2 YNFKEQ come from the germline V gene. This CDR3 contains 13 residues. The CDR3 DNA sequence: TGTGCCAGCAGCCAAGGCACGGGGGGGGAGCTGTTTTTT. Its protein is CASSQGTGGELFF.

The rearrangement uses TRBV6-7 and TRBJ2-7; either TRBD1 or TRBD2 may fit D (6 bases each). TRBV6-7 is flagged as an ORF with uncertain function. CDR3 length: 18 amino acids. Deletions cut 0 bases from V and 4 bases from J, with 22 bases between. Here the CDR3 reads CASSYSPAPGASVYEQYF. The DNA of the CDR3 is TGTGCCAGCAGTTACTCGCCGGCCCCGGGGGCTAGCGTTTACGAGCAGTACTTC.

The rearrangement joins TRBV28 to TRBJ1-2; 8 bases fit TRBD1. CDR1 MDHEN and CDR2 SYDVKM come from the germline V gene. This CDR3 region has 16 residues. With V trimmed by 6 bases and J by 3 bases, 12 bases remained unmatched. The CDR3 here is CASSSATGAGYYGYTF. CDR3 DNA: TGTGCCAGCAGCTCAGCGACAGGGGCGGGGTACTATGGCTACACCTTC.